This TCR beta chain was recovered during a study of cytomegalovirus exposure and HLA in healthy donors. This table comes from immunoSEQ multiplex PCR, and its TCRdb copy is limited to in-frame clones, with some not included. The sample records roughly 120,000 clones, approximately 89% being singletons. The V gene lost 4 bases and the J gene lost 0 bases, with 9 bases spanning the gap. The CDR3 totals 14 residues. Germline CDR1 is SNHLY and CDR2 is FYNNEI. The sequence was obtained from a woman younger than 35 in good health and CMV-seronegative. Sequencing was performed on PBMCs. The V call is TRBV2, the J call TRBJ1-2, with D possibly being TRBD1 (5 bases). CDR3 region: CASSGTRTNYGYTF. The CDR3, as DNA: TGTGCCAGCAGTGGGACACGGACTAACTATGGCTACACCTTC. The variable domain in full, completed from reference TRBV2 and TRBJ1-2, reads EPEVTQTPSHQVTQMGQEVILRCVPISNHLYFYWYRQILGQKVEFLVSFYNNEISEKSEIFDDQFSVERPDGSNFTLKIRSTKLEDSAMYFCASSGTRTNYGYTFGSGTRLTVV.